Shown below are 6 T cell receptor beta chains from a single sample sequenced in a study of T cells after yellow fever vaccination. From the 5' RACE reads, TCRdb called clonotypes with MiXCR, one entry per CDR3 protein. The profile shows about 320,000 distinct CDR3 sequences, 3.5% to 4.5% of them singletons. The sample consisted of PBMCs, taken 15 days after the yellow fever booster vaccination. Receptors were obtained from a man younger than 30 who received the YFV17D yellow fever vaccine.

The table lists this clonotype with a few counts. This rearrangement joins TRBV14 to TRBJ1-1; no clear D gene. Germline loops: CDR1 SGHDN, CDR2 FVKESK. Deletions cut 8 bases from V and 3 bases from J, with 13 bases between. The CDR3 contains 13 residues. CDR3 protein: CASSPIGDTEAFF. CDR3 bases: TGTGCCAGCTCCCCGATTGGGGACACTGAAGCTTTCTTT.

This clonotype was observed many times. This chain uses TRBV29-1 with TRBJ1-3; D possibly corresponds to TRBD1 (5 bases). The V end lost 4 bases, the J end lost 0 bases, and 7 bases lay between the germline ends. CDR3 length equals 13 residues. From germline, CDR1 is SQVTM and CDR2 ANQGSEA. Written as DNA, the CDR3 is TGCAGCGTTGGGGGACCCTCTGGAAACACCATATATTTT. Protein sequence: CSVGGPSGNTIYF.

This clonotype was counted many times. The chain carries TRBV12-3 or TRBV12-4 and TRBJ1-1, with no clear D. The ends were cut back, 6 bases at V and 4 bases at J, with 6 bases in the middle. The CDR3 contains 11 residues. Here the CDR3 DNA reads TGTGCCAGCAGGCGTCGCACTGAAGCTTTCTTT. Protein product: CASRRRTEAFF.

This clonotype was recorded at least ten times. This chain uses TRBV5-1 with TRBJ1-2; D unresolved. Germline CDR1 reads SGHRS; CDR2 reads YFSETQ. Between the trimmed V and J ends, which lost 0 bases and 1 base, there was a span of 10 bases. The CDR3 is 15 amino acids. CDR3 DNA: TGCGCCAGCAGCTTGGAGACGGTCCGTAACTATGGCTACACCTTC. It specifies CASSLETVRNYGYTF.

A few counts support this clonotype. The CDR3 region is CASSYSRAFYGYTF. The DNA for the CDR3 is TGTGCCAGCAGTTACTCGAGGGCTTTCTATGGCTACACCTTC. The chain couples TRBV6-5 to TRBJ1-2; D not certain. The CDR3 runs 14 residues. CDR1 is MNHEY, CDR2 SVGAGI, per germline. V gave up 0 bases and J gave up 4 bases, with 9 bases separating them.

This clonotype was counted many times. The rearrangement uses TRBV27 and TRBJ1-1, with D unresolved. CDR3 length: 13 amino acids. The V gene's germline CDR1 is MNHEY and CDR2 SMNVEV (reference sequence). Trimming removed 1 base from V and 0 bases from J, with 3 bases in between. The CDR3 loop is CASSLFVNTEAFF. CDR3 nucleotide sequence: TGTGCCAGCAGTTTATTTGTGAACACTGAAGCTTTCTTT.